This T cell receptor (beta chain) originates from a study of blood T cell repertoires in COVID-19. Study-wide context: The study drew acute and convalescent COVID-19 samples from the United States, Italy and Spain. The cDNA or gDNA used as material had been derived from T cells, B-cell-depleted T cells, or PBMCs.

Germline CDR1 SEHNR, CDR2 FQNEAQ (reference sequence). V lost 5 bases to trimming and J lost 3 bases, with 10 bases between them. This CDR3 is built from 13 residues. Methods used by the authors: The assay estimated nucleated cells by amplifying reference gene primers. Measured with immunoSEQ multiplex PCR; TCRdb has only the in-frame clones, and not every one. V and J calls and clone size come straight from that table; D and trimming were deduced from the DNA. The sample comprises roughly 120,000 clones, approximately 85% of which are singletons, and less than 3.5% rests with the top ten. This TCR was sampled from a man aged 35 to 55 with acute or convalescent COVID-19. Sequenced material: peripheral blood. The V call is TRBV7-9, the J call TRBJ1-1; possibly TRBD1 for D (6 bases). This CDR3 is CASSQGGYTEAFF. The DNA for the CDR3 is TGTGCCAGCAGCCAAGGGGGTTACACTGAAGCTTTCTTT.